These 5 T cell receptor beta chains came from one sample sequenced in a study of CD8+ T cells in alopecia areata. Investigators isolated RNA and reverse transcribed it into cDNA to act as the sequencing template. The table came from immunoSEQ multiplex PCR; TCRdb's copy has only in-frame clones and leaves some out. This set yields approximately 110,000 clones and no singletons; the top ten hold around 20%. The sample taken for sequencing was lesional skin. These receptors all stem from a C3H/HeJ mouse with alopecia areata. MHC haplotype: H2-k.

This clone was counted between two and nine times. Gene names and germline refer to mouse. Read data end 4 residues before the CDR3 end; the end is taken from the germline J gene. This chain uses TRBV17 with TRBJ1-1, with D maybe TRBD1 (6 bases). CDR3 length: 13 amino acids. The germline V gene encodes CDR1 MNHDT and CDR2 YYDKIL. Between the trimmed V and J ends, which lost 6 bases and 0 bases, there was a span of 8 bases. CDR3 bases read: TGTGCTAGCAGCGGACAGTCAAACACA. Residues: CASSGQSNT. The complete CDR3 reads CASSGQSNTEVFF.

This clone was found a few times. The germline and genes are mouse ones. The read ends 4 residues before the CDR3 terminus; that terminus is restored from the germline J gene. This chain connects TRBV19 to TRBJ2-3; 9 bases fit TRBD2. Germline V lookup: CDR1 FNHDT, CDR2 SITEND (reference sequence). Trimming at V came to 1 base and at J to 0 bases, leaving 3 bases not matched to a gene. The CDR3 has 16 residues. The CDR3 here is CASSIPDWGSAETLYF. The CDR3 DNA, read in part, is TGTGCCAGCAGTATACCCGACTGGGGGAGTGCAGAA. The full variable domain, with the rest looked up from reference TRBV19 and TRBJ2-3, is GGIITQTPKFLIGQEGQKLTLKCQQNFNHDTMYWYRQDSGKGLRLIYYSITENDLQKGDLSEGYDASREKKSSFSLTVTSAQKNEMAVFLCASSIPDWGSAETLYFGSGTRLTVL.

This clone was counted a few times. The DNA translation disagrees with the TCRdb protein at residue 13, so the protein in this description comes from the DNA. Gene names are mouse gene names. The read falls 3 residues short of the CDR3 end, and the missing part is taken from the germline J gene. The rearrangement joins TRBV13-3 to TRBJ1-3, with 10 bases fitting TRBD1. V lost 3 bases, J lost 0 bases, and 3 bases stayed unmatched. Germline V CDR1 and CDR2: NNHDY, SYVADS. The CDR3 has 16 amino acids. The CDR3 region is CASSGGTGVSGNTLYF. The sequenced CDR3 bases are TGTGCCAGCAGTGGAGGGACAGGGGTTTCTGGAAATACG.

Note on this clone: Gene and germline names: mouse. The read ends 4 residues before the CDR3 terminus; that terminus is restored from the germline J gene. The same CDR3 arises from other DNA sequences in this sample as well. The chain combines TRBV1 with TRBJ2-3, with TRBD1 matching 7 bases. The CDR3 runs to 16 residues. The V gene end was trimmed by 2 bases and the J gene end by 0 bases; junction bases not matched to a gene: 5. Germline CDR1 and CDR2: NSQYPW and LRSPGD (reference sequence). The CDR3 bases that were read are TGCACCTGCAGTGCAAGACAGGGATCTAGTGCAGAA. It yields the protein CTCSARQGSSAE. The full CDR3 reads CTCSARQGSSAETLYF.

For this clone: Any gene name here is a mouse gene name. The CDR3 goes on 4 residues after the read ends, and that part is filled in from the germline J gene. The chain joins TRBV16 to TRBJ2-2; weak D call: TRBD1 (6 bases). The CDR3 extends over 16 amino acids. Per the germline V gene, CDR1 is SGHSA and CDR2 is FRNQAP. V was trimmed by 2 bases and J by 1 base, leaving 11 bases between them. The CDR3 loop is CASSLNRDGNTGQLYF. CDR3 DNA, as far as it was read: TGTGCAAGCAGCTTAAACAGGGACGGAAACACCGGG.